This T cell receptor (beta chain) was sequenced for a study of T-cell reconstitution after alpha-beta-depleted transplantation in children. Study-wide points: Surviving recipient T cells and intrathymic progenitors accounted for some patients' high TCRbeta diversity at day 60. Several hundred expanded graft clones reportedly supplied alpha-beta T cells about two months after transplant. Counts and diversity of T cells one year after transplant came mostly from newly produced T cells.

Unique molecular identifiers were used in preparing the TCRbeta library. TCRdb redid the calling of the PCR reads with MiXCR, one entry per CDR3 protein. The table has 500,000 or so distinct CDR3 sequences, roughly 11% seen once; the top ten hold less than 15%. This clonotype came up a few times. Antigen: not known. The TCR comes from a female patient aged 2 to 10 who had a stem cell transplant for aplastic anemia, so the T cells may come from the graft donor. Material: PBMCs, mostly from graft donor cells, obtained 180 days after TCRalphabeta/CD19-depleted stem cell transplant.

This chain's CDR3 is CASRWTSGSQADTQYF. In nucleotides, the CDR3 is TGTGCCAGCAGGTGGACTAGCGGGAGTCAGGCAGATACGCAGTATTTT. This sequence joins TRBV7-8 and TRBJ2-3; 13 bases are a match to TRBD2. Per germline, CDR1 SGHVS and CDR2 FQNEAQ. J lost 4 bases, V lost 6 bases, and 7 bases had no gene match. This CDR3 comprises 16 residues.